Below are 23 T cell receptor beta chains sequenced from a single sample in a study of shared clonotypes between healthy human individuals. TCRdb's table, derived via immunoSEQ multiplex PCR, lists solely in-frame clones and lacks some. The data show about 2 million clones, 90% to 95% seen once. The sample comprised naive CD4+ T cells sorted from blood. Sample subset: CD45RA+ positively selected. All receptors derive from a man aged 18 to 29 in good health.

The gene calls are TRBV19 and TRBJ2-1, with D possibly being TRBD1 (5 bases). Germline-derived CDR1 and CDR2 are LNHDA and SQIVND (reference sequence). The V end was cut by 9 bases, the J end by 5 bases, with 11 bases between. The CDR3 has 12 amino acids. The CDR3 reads CASRKGNNEQFF. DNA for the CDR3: TGTGCCAGCCGGAAGGGGAACAATGAGCAGTTCTTC.

The CDR3, as DNA: TGTGCCAGCAACATCCGGGCCACGGATGGCTACACCTTC. It encodes CASNIRATDGYTF. V and J are TRBV28 and TRBJ1-2; D ambiguous. The CDR3 totals 13 residues. Germline V lookup: CDR1 MDHEN, CDR2 SYDVKM. V was clipped by 7 bases and J by 6 bases, with 15 bases between them.

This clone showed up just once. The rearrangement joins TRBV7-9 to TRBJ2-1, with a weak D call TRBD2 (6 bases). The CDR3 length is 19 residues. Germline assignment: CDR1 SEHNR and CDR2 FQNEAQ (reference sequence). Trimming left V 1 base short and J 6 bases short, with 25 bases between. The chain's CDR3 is CASSLEGGGWDFYTNEQFF. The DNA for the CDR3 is TGTGCCAGCAGCTTAGAGGGCGGTGGGTGGGACTTCTACACCAATGAGCAGTTCTTC.

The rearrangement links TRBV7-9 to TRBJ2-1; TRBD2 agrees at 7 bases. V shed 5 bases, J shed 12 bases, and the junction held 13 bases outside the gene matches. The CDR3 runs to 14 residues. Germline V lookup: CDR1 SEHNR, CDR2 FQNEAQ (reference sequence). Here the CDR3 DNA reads TGTGCCAGCAGCCCGTCAAGCGCGGGAGTGGGGCAGTTCTTC. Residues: CASSPSSAGVGQFF.

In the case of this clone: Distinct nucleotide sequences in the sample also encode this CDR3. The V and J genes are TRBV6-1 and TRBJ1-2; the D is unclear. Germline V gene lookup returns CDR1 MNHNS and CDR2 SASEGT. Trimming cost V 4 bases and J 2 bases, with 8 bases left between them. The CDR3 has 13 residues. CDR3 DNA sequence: TGTGCCAGCAGTGTCGACGGAAACTATGGCTACACCTTC. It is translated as CASSVDGNYGYTF.

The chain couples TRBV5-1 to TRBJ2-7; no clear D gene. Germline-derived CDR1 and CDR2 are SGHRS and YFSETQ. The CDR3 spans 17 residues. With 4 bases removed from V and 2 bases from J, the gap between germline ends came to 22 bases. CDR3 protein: CASSPGPQSRPTYEQYF. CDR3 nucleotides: TGCGCCAGCAGCCCCGGGCCTCAGTCCAGGCCCACCTACGAGCAGTACTTC. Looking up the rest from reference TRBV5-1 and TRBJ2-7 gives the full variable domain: KAGVTQTPRYLIKTRGQQVTLSCSPISGHRSVSWYQQTPGQGLQFLFEYFSETQRNKGNFPGRFSGRQFSNSRSEMNVSTLELGDSALYLCASSPGPQSRPTYEQYFGPGTRLTVT.

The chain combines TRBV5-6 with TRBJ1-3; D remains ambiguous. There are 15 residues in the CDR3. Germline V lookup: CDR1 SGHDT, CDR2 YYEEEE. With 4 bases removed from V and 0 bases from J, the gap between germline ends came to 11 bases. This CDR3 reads CASSVLGSSGNTIYF. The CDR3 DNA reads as TGTGCCAGCAGCGTGCTAGGGTCCTCTGGAAACACCATATATTTT.

CDR3 bases: TGCGCCAGCAGCTTGGTGACGCCTGGGGCCAAAAACATTCAGTACTTC. Translated, it gives CASSLVTPGAKNIQYF. The chain is built from TRBV5-1 and TRBJ2-4; D remains unclear. This CDR3 has 16 residues. V shed 0 bases and J shed 1 base, with 11 bases lying between them. Germline V CDR1 and CDR2: SGHRS, YFSETQ.

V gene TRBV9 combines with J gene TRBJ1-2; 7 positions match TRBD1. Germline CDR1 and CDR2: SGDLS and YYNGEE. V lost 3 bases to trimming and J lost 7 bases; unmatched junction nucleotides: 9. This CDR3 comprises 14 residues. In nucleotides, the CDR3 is TGTGCCAGCAGCGGGGGACAGCCTAGGGCTGGCTACACCTTC. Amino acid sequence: CASSGGQPRAGYTF.

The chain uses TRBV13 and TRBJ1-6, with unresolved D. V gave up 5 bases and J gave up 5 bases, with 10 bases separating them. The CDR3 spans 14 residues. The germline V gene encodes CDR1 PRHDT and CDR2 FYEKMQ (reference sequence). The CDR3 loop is CASSQTTNNSPLHF. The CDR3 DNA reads TGTGCCAGCAGCCAAACCACCAATAATTCACCCCTCCACTTT.

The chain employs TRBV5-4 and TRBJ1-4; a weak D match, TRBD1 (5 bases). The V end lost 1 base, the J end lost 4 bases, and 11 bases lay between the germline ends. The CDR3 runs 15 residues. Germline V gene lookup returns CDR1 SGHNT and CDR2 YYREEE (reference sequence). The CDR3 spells CASSLTGRGNEKLFF. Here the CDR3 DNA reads TGTGCCAGCAGCTTGACGGGGAGGGGTAATGAAAAACTGTTTTTT.

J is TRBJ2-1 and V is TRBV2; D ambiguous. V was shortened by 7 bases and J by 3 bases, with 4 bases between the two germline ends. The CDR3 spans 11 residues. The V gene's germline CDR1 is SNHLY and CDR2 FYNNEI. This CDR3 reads CASTDYNEQFF. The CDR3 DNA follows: TGTGCCAGCACGGACTACAATGAGCAGTTCTTC. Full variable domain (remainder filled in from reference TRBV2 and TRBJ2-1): EPEVTQTPSHQVTQMGQEVILRCVPISNHLYFYWYRQILGQKVEFLVSFYNNEISEKSEIFDDQFSVERPDGSNFTLKIRSTKLEDSAMYFCASTDYNEQFFGPGTRLTVL.

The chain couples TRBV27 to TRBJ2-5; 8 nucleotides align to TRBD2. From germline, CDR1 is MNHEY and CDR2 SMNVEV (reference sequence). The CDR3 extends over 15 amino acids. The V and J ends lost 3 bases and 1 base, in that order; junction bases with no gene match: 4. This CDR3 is CASSFPGGAQETQYF. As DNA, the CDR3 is TGTGCCAGCAGTTTTCCCGGGGGGGCCCAAGAGACCCAGTACTTC.

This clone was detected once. CDR3 coding DNA: TGTGCCAGCAGTTACTCGACCCTCACGGATACGCAGTATTTT. It is translated as CASSYSTLTDTQYF. The chain uses TRBV6-6 and TRBJ2-3, with D uncertain. The CDR3 is 14 residues long. Trimming took 0 bases from V and 6 from J, leaving 10 bases between them. Germline V gives CDR1 MNHNY, CDR2 SVGAGI (reference sequence).

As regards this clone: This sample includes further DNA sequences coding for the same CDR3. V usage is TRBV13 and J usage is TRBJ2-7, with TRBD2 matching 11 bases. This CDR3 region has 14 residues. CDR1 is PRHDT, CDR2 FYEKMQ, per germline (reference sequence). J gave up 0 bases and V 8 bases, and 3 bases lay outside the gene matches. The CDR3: CASRLAGGSYEQYF. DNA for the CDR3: TGTGCCAGCCGGCTAGCGGGGGGCTCCTACGAGCAGTACTTC.

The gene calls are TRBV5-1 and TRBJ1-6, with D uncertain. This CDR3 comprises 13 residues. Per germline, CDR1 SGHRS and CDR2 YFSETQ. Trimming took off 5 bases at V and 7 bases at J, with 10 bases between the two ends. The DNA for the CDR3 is TGCGCCAGCAGTCAACCGCGGAATTCACCCCTCCACTTT. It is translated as CASSQPRNSPLHF.

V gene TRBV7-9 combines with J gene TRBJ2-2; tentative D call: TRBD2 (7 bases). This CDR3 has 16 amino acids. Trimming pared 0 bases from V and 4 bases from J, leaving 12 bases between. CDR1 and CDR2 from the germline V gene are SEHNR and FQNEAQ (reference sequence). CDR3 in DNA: TGTGCCAGCAGCTTAGCGCTCCGGGGGGCCACCGGGGAGCTGTTTTTT. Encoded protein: CASSLALRGATGELFF.

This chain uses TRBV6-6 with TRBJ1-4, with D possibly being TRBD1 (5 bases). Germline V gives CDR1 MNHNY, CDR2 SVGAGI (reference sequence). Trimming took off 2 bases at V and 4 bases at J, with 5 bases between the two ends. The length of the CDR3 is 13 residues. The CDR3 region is CASSYDSNEKLFF. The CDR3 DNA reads TGTGCCAGCAGTTACGACAGTAATGAAAAACTGTTTTTT.

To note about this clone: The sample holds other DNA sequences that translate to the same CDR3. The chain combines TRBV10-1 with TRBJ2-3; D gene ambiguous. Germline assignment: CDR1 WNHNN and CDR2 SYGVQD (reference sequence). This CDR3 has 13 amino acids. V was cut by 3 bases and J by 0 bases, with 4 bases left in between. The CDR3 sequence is CASSDRSTDTQYF. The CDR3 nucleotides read TGCGCCAGCAGTGACCGCAGCACAGATACGCAGTATTTT.

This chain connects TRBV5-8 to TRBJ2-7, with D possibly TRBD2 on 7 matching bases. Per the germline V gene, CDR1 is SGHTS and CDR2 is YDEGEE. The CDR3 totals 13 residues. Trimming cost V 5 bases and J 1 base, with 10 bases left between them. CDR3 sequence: CASRRGGSYEQYF. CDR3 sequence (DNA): TGTGCCAGCAGGAGGGGGGGATCCTACGAGCAGTACTTC.

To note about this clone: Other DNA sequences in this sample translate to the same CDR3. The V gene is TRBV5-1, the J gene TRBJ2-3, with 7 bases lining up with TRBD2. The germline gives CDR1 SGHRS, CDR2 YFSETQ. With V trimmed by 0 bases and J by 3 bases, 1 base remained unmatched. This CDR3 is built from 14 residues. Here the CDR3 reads CASSLEAGTDTQYF. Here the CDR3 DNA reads TGCGCCAGCAGCTTGGAAGCGGGGACAGATACGCAGTATTTT.

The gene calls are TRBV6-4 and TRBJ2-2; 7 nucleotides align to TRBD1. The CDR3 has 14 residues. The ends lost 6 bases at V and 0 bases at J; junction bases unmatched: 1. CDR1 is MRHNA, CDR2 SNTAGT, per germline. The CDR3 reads CASRQGSNTGELFF. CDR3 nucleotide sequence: TGTGCCAGCAGACAGGGGTCGAACACCGGGGAGCTGTTTTTT.

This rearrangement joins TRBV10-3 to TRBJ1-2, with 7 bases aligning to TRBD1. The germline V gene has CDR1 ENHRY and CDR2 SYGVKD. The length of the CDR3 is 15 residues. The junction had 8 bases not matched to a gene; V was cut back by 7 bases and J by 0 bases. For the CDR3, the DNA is TGTGCCATCAAAAGGGGGACAGCAGCTAACTATGGCTACACCTTC. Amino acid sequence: CAIKRGTAANYGYTF.